This T cell receptor beta chain is from a study of shared clonotypes between healthy human individuals. Study-level points and caveats: A small donor pool kept down the genetic and exposure-history diversity that was represented. Sampling covered blood only; tissue repertoires likely differ. Estimated richness values were generally larger in naive subsets than in memory subsets.

The germline V gene encodes CDR1 MNHNS and CDR2 SASEGT. Trimming removed 2 bases from V and 3 bases from J; junction bases left unmatched: 5. The CDR3 contains 16 residues. Naive-designated CD8 cells lacked CD45RO, were positively enriched for CCR7, and omitted terminally differentiated effector memory CD45RA+ cells. About this clone itself: Its target is unknown.

It was approximately 0.2 ug DNA, about 30,000 T cell genomes, that sorted-subset replicate PCRs used. The assay was immunoSEQ multiplex PCR, and TCRdb's table has in-frame clones only and misses some. The sample carries around 2,000,000 clones, about 95% recorded once. The genes are TRBV6-1 and TRBJ2-5, with TRBD2 matching over 11 bases. This TCR came from a man aged 18 to 29 in good health. Sequencing was performed on naive CD8+ T cells sorted from blood. The DNA for the CDR3 is TGTGCCAGCAGTGAATTAGCGGGGGGGCCAGAAGAGACCCAGTACTTC. Amino acid sequence: CASSELAGGPEETQYF.